This entry lists 30 T cell receptor beta chains sequenced from one sample in a study of blood T cells in healthy people across ages. Primers used in a second PCR of roughly 6 to 11 cycles were a sample-barcoded 5' primer and a J-beta primer mix. TCRdb recomputed calls from the 5' RACE reads with MiXCR, one row per CDR3 protein. The sample holds over 600,000 distinct CDR3 sequences, around 50% seen once. The sequencing input was blood. Receptor source: an older man in good health.

This clonotype was found a few times. This CDR3 is CASSFDLGQGTDTQYF. CDR3 nucleotide sequence: TGTGCCAGCAGCTTCGATCTAGGACAGGGCACAGATACGCAGTATTTT. The chain uses TRBV11-3 and TRBJ2-3; TRBD1 aligns across 7 bases. The CDR3 loop spans 16 amino acids. Germline-derived CDR1 and CDR2 are SGHNT and YENEEA. Trimming removed 3 bases from V and 1 base from J; junction bases left unmatched: 7.

About this clonotype itself: Because it lacks the conserved phenylalanine or tryptophan at the end, this CDR3 is likely a read error. This rearrangement joins TRBV20-1 to TRBJ2-1; 15 nucleotides line up with TRBD2. CDR1 and CDR2 from the germline V gene are DFQATT and SNEGSKA (reference sequence). The CDR3 has 18 residues. V trimming: 6 bases; J trimming: 4 bases; junction bases outside the gene matches: 13. CDR3 loop: CSAVGLAGGNPLYNEQFL. For the CDR3, the DNA is TGCAGTGCCGTCGGACTAGCGGGAGGGAATCCATTATACAATGAGCAGTTCCTC.

V gene TRBV28 combines with J gene TRBJ1-2; 7 bases are shared with TRBD1. Germline loops: CDR1 MDHEN, CDR2 SYDVKM. This CDR3 contains 14 residues. V lost 6 bases and J lost 3; bases outside the gene matches: 7. The CDR3 coding sequence is TGTGCCAGCAGCCCCCCAGGGGGAGACTATGGCTACACCTTC. It is translated as CASSPPGGDYGYTF.

The chain carries TRBV5-1 and TRBJ1-5; D gene ambiguous. The CDR3 contains 14 residues. With 0 bases removed from V and 9 bases from J, the gap between germline ends came to 13 bases. The germline gives CDR1 SGHRS, CDR2 YFSETQ. This CDR3 reads CASSLDGGPGPQHF. In nucleotides, the CDR3 is TGCGCCAGCAGCTTGGACGGCGGTCCGGGGCCCCAGCATTTT.

V gene TRBV4-3 combines with J gene TRBJ1-2; D gene ambiguous. V was shortened by 0 bases and J by 3 bases, with 11 bases between the two germline ends. The length of the CDR3 is 15 residues. Germline V gives CDR1 LGHNA, CDR2 YSLEER. DNA of the CDR3: TGCGCCAGCAGCCAAGAGATGAACCGGGACTATGGCTACACCTTC. It yields the protein CASSQEMNRDYGYTF.

V usage is TRBV29-1 and J usage is TRBJ2-5, with 10 bases that match TRBD1. This CDR3 is built from 14 residues. V lost 8 bases, J lost 11 bases, and 17 bases stayed unmatched. In germline, CDR1 is SQVTM, CDR2 ANQGSEA. The CDR3: CSTTRQGAGNEQYF. In DNA, the CDR3 is TGCAGCACCACCAGACAGGGGGCAGGAAATGAGCAGTACTTC. The full variable domain, its missing parts supplied by reference TRBV29-1 and TRBJ2-5, is SAVISQKPSRDICQRGTSLTIQCQVDSQVTMMFWYRQQPGQSLTLIATANQGSEATYESGFVIDKFPISRPNLTFSTLTVSNMSPEDSSIYLCSTTRQGAGNEQYFGPGTRLLVL.

The chain has TRBV27 and TRBJ2-2; 8 bases fit TRBD1. The CDR3 spans 16 residues. The trim removed 4 bases at V and 7 bases at J, leaving 11 bases unmatched. CDR1 and CDR2 from the germline V gene are MNHEY and SMNVEV (reference sequence). The CDR3 loop is CASSSWTGSGIGELFF. The DNA for the CDR3 is TGTGCCAGCAGTTCTTGGACAGGGTCGGGTATCGGGGAGCTGTTTTTT.

This clonotype was seen repeatedly, ten times or more. The chain has TRBV20-1 and TRBJ2-1; D might be TRBD2 (5 bases). CDR1 and CDR2 from the germline V gene are DFQATT and SNEGSKA (reference sequence). CDR3 length: 16 residues. Trimming cost V 0 bases and J 8 bases, with 20 bases left between them. The CDR3 is CSARDPRRGLGDEQFF. Here the CDR3 DNA reads TGCAGTGCTAGAGATCCCCGACGGGGTTTGGGTGATGAGCAGTTCTTC.

The V and J genes are TRBV19 and TRBJ2-5; 14 bases map to TRBD2. The CDR3 consists of 16 residues. V lost 1 base to trimming and J lost 11 bases; unmatched junction nucleotides: 9. Germline V lookup: CDR1 LNHDA, CDR2 SQIVND (reference sequence). The CDR3 is CASSIGGLAGVDEQYF. Here the CDR3 DNA reads TGTGCCAGTAGTATAGGGGGACTAGCGGGAGTCGATGAGCAGTACTTC.

This clonotype was seen more than once but under ten times. This sequence joins TRBV12-3 or TRBV12-4 and TRBJ2-7; 7 nucleotides agree with TRBD1. The junction had 3 bases not matched to a gene; V was cut back by 6 bases and J by 1 base. CDR3 length: 13 amino acids. The CDR3 loop reads CASRHRGSYEQYF. The CDR3 DNA sequence: TGTGCCAGCAGACACAGGGGTTCCTACGAGCAGTACTTC.

Details on this clonotype: At one of its ends the junction is not consistent with the germline gene, which may arise from a read error. The V and J genes are TRBV20-1 and TRBJ2-3, with TRBD1 identical over 7 bases. The CDR3 loop spans 13 amino acids. In germline, CDR1 is DFQATT, CDR2 SNEGSKA (reference sequence). In DNA form, the CDR3 reads TGCAGTACTAGACAGGGATGGACAGATACGCAGTATTTT. Protein: CSTRQGWTDTQYF.

V gene TRBV28 combines with J gene TRBJ1-4; D possibly corresponds to TRBD1 (6 bases). Trimming removed 7 bases at V and 4 bases at J, with 19 bases between. The germline gives CDR1 MDHEN, CDR2 SYDVKM. The CDR3 spans 16 residues. CDR3 nucleotide sequence: TGTGCCAGCACTCTTATGGGGGCTAGAGGTAATGAAAAACTGTTTTTT. Protein: CASTLMGARGNEKLFF.

The chain joins TRBV7-8 to TRBJ2-5; D is possibly TRBD1 (6 bases). The CDR3 is made up of 14 amino acids. V gave up 4 bases and J gave up 7 bases, with 16 bases separating them. Looked up from germline, CDR1 is SGHVS and CDR2 is FQNEAQ. The CDR3 protein is CASSSRTVLSTQYF. The CDR3 DNA is TGTGCCAGCAGCTCGCGGACAGTTCTGTCGACCCAGTACTTC.

The table lists this clonotype with a count of one. The CDR3 region is CASSQDRAGRIQYF. The CDR3, as DNA: TGTGCCAGCAGCCAAGATCGGGCCGGGAGAATACAGTACTTC. The V call is TRBV3-1, the J call TRBJ2-5, with TRBD2 as a possible D gene (6 bases). The CDR3 covers 14 residues. Trimming took 0 bases from V and 11 from J, leaving 16 bases between them. Germline values: CDR1 LGHDT, CDR2 YNNKEL (reference sequence).

V usage is TRBV29-1 and J usage is TRBJ2-7; possible D gene TRBD1, 5 bases. Germline values: CDR1 SQVTM, CDR2 ANQGSEA. V gave up 6 bases and J gave up 2 bases, with 17 bases separating them. This CDR3 contains 14 residues. This CDR3 reads CSVRSSDNPYEQYF. The CDR3 nucleotides are TGCAGCGTCCGCTCTTCGGACAATCCCTACGAGCAGTACTTC.

The J gene is TRBJ2-4, the V gene TRBV13; possible D gene TRBD2, 6 bases. In germline, CDR1 is PRHDT, CDR2 FYEKMQ (reference sequence). CDR3 length equals 15 residues. Deletions cut 4 bases from V and 1 base from J, with 11 bases between. CDR3 region: CASSSSRGAKNIQYF. The DNA of the CDR3 is TGTGCCAGCAGCTCATCCCGGGGGGCCAAAAACATTCAGTACTTC.

The chain recombines TRBV7-2 with TRBJ1-5; D is uncertain. Germline V gene sequence: CDR1 SGHTA, CDR2 FQGNSA. The CDR3 totals 14 residues. V lost 4 bases and J 5 bases, leaving 12 bases between the germline ends. CDR3 nucleotide sequence: TGTGCCAGCAGCTCCCCAACCGGGGATCAGCCCCAGCATTTT. Protein: CASSSPTGDQPQHF. The full variable domain, completed using reference TRBV7-2 and TRBJ1-5, is GAGVSQSPSNKVTEKGKDVELRCDPISGHTALYWYRQSLGQGLEFLIYFQGNSAPDKSGLPSDRFSAERTGGSVSTLTIQRTQQEDSAVYLCASSSPTGDQPQHFGDGTRLSIL.

The rearrangement links TRBV30 to TRBJ2-1, with 8 positions matching TRBD2. V was clipped by 4 bases and J by 7 bases; unmatched bases: 15. The CDR3 is 16 residues long. Germline-derived CDR1 and CDR2 are GTSNPN and SVGIG (reference sequence). Here the CDR3 reads CAWIGGTGRVANEQFF. CDR3 nucleotides: TGTGCCTGGATTGGCGGTACCGGGAGGGTGGCGAATGAGCAGTTCTTC.

This clonotype was detected once. The chain has TRBV4-3 and TRBJ2-1; D ambiguous. The DNA end favors TRBJ2-7, so the J call may be wrong. The CDR3 totals 15 residues. Germline CDR1 and CDR2: LGHNA and YSLEER. The CDR3 nucleotides are TGCGCCAGCAGCCAAGATAAAACAGTCTACAATGAGCAGTACTTC. Amino acids: CASSQDKTVYNEQYF.

This clonotype has more than one count but fewer than ten. CDR3 sequence (DNA): TGTGCCAGCAGTGCTGACGGAGTTAACACTGAAGCTTTCTTT. Protein: CASSADGVNTEAFF. The chain combines TRBV2 with TRBJ1-1; no definite D call. The CDR3 has 14 residues. Germline V lookup: CDR1 SNHLY, CDR2 FYNNEI. V lost 4 bases to trimming and J lost 2 bases, with 11 bases between them.

J is TRBJ2-4 and V is TRBV4-2; 7 positions match TRBD2. V gave up 4 bases and J gave up 0 bases; unmatched junction bases: 3. Germline V gene data show CDR1 as LGHNA and CDR2 as YNFKEQ. CDR3 size: 15 residues. The CDR3 protein is CASSPGLQAKNIQYF. The CDR3 DNA reads as TGTGCCAGCAGCCCGGGACTACAAGCCAAAAACATTCAGTACTTC.

This clonotype was detected only once. In nucleotides, the CDR3 is TGTGCCAGCTCACCGGGTATTGGCACAGATACGCAGTATTTT. It yields the protein CASSPGIGTDTQYF. The chain couples TRBV18 to TRBJ2-3; D unresolved. CDR1 is KGHSH and CDR2 is LQKENI in the germline V gene. The CDR3 runs 14 residues. The ends were cut back, 3 bases at V and 1 base at J, with 8 bases in the middle.

This clonotype was counted ten times or more. The chain is built from TRBV3-1 and TRBJ2-5; unclear D gene. The CDR3 covers 14 residues. CDR1 is LGHDT and CDR2 is YNNKEL in the germline V gene (reference sequence). V was trimmed by 2 bases and J by 1 base, leaving 8 bases between them. CDR3 residues: CASSQTQIQETQYF. CDR3 bases: TGTGCCAGCAGCCAAACTCAGATCCAAGAGACCCAGTACTTC.

This sequence joins TRBV6-1 and TRBJ2-6; TRBD1 agrees at 11 bases. Unmatched junction bases numbered 9, after V lost 6 bases and J lost 5 bases. There are 17 residues in the CDR3. Germline loops: CDR1 MNHNS, CDR2 SASEGT. The CDR3 sequence: CASRPGQGGVWANVLTF. DNA for the CDR3: TGTGCCAGCAGGCCGGGACAGGGGGGTGTTTGGGCCAACGTCCTGACTTTC.

This clonotype was detected once. A much bigger clone sits one base away, suggesting this may be a read error. The chain carries TRBV25-1 and TRBJ2-1; D possibly corresponds to TRBD2 (5 bases). Gene TRBJ2-7 matches the end of the DNA better, so the J call may be wrong. The CDR3 runs to 14 residues. Looked up from germline, CDR1 is MGHDK and CDR2 is SYGVNS. The CDR3 loop is CASSKPGVYNEQYF. For the CDR3, the DNA is TGTGCCAGCAGTAAACCCGGGGTCTACAATGAGCAGTACTTC.

Note on this clonotype: This sequence may be a read error, since a much larger clone differs from it by one base. This CDR3 reads CSAILPRTYNEQFF. CDR3 coding DNA: TGCAGTGCTATACTCCCTAGAACTTACAATGAGCAGTTCTTC. The rearrangement joins TRBV20-1 to TRBJ2-1; D is ambiguous. Trimming took 4 bases from V and 4 from J, leaving 14 bases between them. The CDR3 covers 14 residues. The germline gives CDR1 DFQATT, CDR2 SNEGSKA (reference sequence).

As concerns this clonotype: This may be a read error: a much more frequent sequence differs by one nucleotide. This chain joins TRBV6-2 or TRBV6-3 and TRBJ2-7; D not certain. Germline loops: CDR1 MNHEY, CDR2 SVGEGT. This CDR3 has 14 residues. The V end was cut by 7 bases, the J end by 0 bases, with 13 bases between. CDR3 DNA sequence: TGTGCCAGCAATTATTCGGACGGCTCCTACGAGCAGTACTTC. Protein: CASNYSDGSYEQYF.

V usage is TRBV6-6 and J usage is TRBJ2-7, with 9 bases identical to TRBD2. CDR1 MNHNY and CDR2 SVGAGI come from the germline V gene (reference sequence). CDR3 length: 16 amino acids. The trim removed 2 bases at V and 2 bases at J, leaving 7 bases unmatched. The CDR3 region has the DNA TGTGCCAGCAGTTACCTAGCGGGACCCTCTGCCTACGAGCAGTACTTC. It yields the protein CASSYLAGPSAYEQYF.

This clonotype was seen more than once but under ten times. V is TRBV10-3 and J is TRBJ2-5; D is ambiguous. Trimming stripped 6 bases from V and 1 base from J, with 9 bases between. Germline V gene lookup returns CDR1 ENHRY and CDR2 SYGVKD. This CDR3 contains 13 residues. The CDR3 is CAIRAIPQETQYF. The CDR3, as DNA: TGTGCCATCAGGGCCATACCCCAAGAGACCCAGTACTTC.

This chain uses TRBV7-2 with TRBJ2-7, with TRBD2 identical over 13 bases. The DNA matches TRBJ2-5 better at its end, which makes the J call doubtful. The CDR3 consists of 16 residues. In germline, CDR1 is SGHTA, CDR2 FQGNSA. The CDR3 sequence is CASSLRTSGGAETQYF. In DNA, the CDR3 is TGTGCCAGCAGCCTACGGACTAGCGGGGGAGCGGAGACCCAGTACTTC.